This TCR beta chain derives from a study of cytomegalovirus exposure and HLA in healthy donors. Profiling relied on immunoSEQ multiplex PCR, and the TCRdb table lists in-frame clones only, not all of them. In the table there are roughly 220,000 clones, around 80% of which are singletons. The V gene end was trimmed by 4 bases and the J gene end by 6 bases; junction bases not matched to a gene: 12. Germline assignment: CDR1 SGHVS and CDR2 FNYEAQ. This CDR3 has 17 amino acids. Specimen: PBMCs. This TCR derives from a woman aged 30 to 39 in good health and CMV-seropositive. The chain employs TRBV7-6 and TRBJ1-2; 12 nucleotides match TRBD1. The chain's CDR3 is CASSSLLRDRGLHGYTF. The CDR3 DNA reads TGTGCCAGCAGCTCCCTATTACGGGACAGGGGGCTTCATGGCTACACCTTC. The whole variable domain, filled in from reference TRBV7-6 and TRBJ1-2, reads GAGVSQSPRYKVTKRGQDVALRCDPISGHVSLYWYRQALGQGPEFLTYFNYEAQQDKSGLPNDRFSAERPEGSISTLTIQRTEQRDSAMYRCASSSLLRDRGLHGYTFGSGTRLTVV.